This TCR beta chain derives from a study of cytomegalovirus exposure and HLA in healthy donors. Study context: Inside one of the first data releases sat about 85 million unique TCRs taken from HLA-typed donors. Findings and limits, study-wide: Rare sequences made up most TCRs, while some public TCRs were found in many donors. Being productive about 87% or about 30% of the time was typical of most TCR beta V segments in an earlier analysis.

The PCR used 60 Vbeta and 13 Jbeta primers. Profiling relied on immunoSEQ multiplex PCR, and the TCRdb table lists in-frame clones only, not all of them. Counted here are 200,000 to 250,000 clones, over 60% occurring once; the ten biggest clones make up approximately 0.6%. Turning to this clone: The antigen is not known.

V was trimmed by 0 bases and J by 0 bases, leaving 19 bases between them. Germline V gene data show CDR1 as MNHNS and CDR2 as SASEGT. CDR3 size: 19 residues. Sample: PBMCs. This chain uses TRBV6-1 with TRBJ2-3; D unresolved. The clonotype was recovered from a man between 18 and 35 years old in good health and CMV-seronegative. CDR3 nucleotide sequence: TGTGCCAGCAGTGAAGCTTTAGCTACCACGAACCCTAGCACAGATACGCAGTATTTT. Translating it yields CASSEALATTNPSTDTQYF.